This note documents a single T cell receptor (beta chain) sequence. The data are from a study of shared clonotypes between healthy human individuals. The method was immunoSEQ multiplex PCR; TCRdb's version includes in-frame clones alone and lacks a portion of them. Found here are hundreds of thousands of clones, roughly 91% of them singletons; the top ten hold around 15%. With V trimmed by 3 bases and J by 3 bases, 5 bases remained unmatched. This CDR3 has 15 amino acids. Germline CDR1 SGHVS, CDR2 FNYEAQ. The specimen sequenced was memory CD8+ T cells sorted from blood. The sample's subset: CD45RO+ cells pooled with CCR7-negative TemRA cells. The gene calls are TRBV7-6 and TRBJ2-1; 7 bases line up with TRBD2. This clonotype was obtained from a man younger than 35 in good health. The CDR3 DNA reads as TGTGCCAGCAGCTTGGGTAGCGGGTTCTACAATGAGCAGTTCTTC. This encodes CASSLGSGFYNEQFF. Using reference TRBV7-6 and TRBJ2-1 for the parts outside the CDR3, the full variable domain is GAGVSQSPRYKVTKRGQDVALRCDPISGHVSLYWYRQALGQGPEFLTYFNYEAQQDKSGLPNDRFSAERPEGSISTLTIQRTEQRDSAMYRCASSLGSGFYNEQFFGPGTRLTVL.